Shown below are 8 T cell receptor beta chains from a single sample sequenced in a study of blood T cell repertoires in COVID-19. The assay was immunoSEQ multiplex PCR, and TCRdb's table has in-frame clones only and misses some. Here the sample spans about 360,000 clones, 70% to 90% being singletons. Sequencing was performed on PBMCs or T cells enriched from blood (not recorded which). The receptors here all came from a man in his forties in a cohort exposed to, infected with or recovered from COVID-19 (not recorded which).

The chain is built from TRBV7-2 and TRBJ2-1; 11 bases agree with TRBD2. V lost 1 base to trimming and J lost 4 bases; unmatched junction nucleotides: 0. CDR1 and CDR2 (germline): SGHTA, FQGNSA. CDR3 length: 15 residues. The CDR3 DNA reads as TGTGCCAGCAGCTTAGTAGCGGGAGGGTACAATGAGCAGTTCTTC. Amino acids: CASSLVAGGYNEQFF.

V is TRBV10-3 and J is TRBJ2-3, with unresolved D. CDR1 ENHRY and CDR2 SYGVKD come from the germline V gene. CDR3 size: 14 residues. Deletions cut 8 bases from V and 0 bases from J, with 12 bases between. DNA of the CDR3: TGTGCCATCGCATTCGAGGCTAGCACAGATACGCAGTATTTT. Protein sequence: CAIAFEASTDTQYF.

The V call is TRBV3-1 (or the pseudogene TRBV3-2), the J call TRBJ2-1, with 7 bases matching TRBD2. From germline, CDR1 is LGHDT and CDR2 YNNKEL (reference sequence). This CDR3 spans 15 amino acids. V was clipped by 2 bases and J by 2 bases; unmatched bases: 3. CDR3 coding DNA: TGTGCCAGCAGCCAAAGCGGGAACGCCTACAATGAGCAGTTCTTC. It yields the protein CASSQSGNAYNEQFF.

The chain employs TRBV7-8 and TRBJ1-2; D is possibly TRBD1 (5 bases). Trimming left V 2 bases short and J 13 bases short, with 17 bases between. The CDR3 length is 13 residues. Germline V gene sequence: CDR1 SGHVS, CDR2 FQNEAQ. The CDR3 bases are TGTGCCAGCAGCTTAAGTATCAGGGAGGGGCCCACCTTC. Translating it yields CASSLSIREGPTF.

J is TRBJ1-2 and V is TRBV4-2; D might be TRBD1 (6 bases). From germline, CDR1 is LGHNA and CDR2 YNFKEQ. This CDR3 is 15 amino acids long. V dropped 0 bases and J dropped 6 bases, with 14 bases sitting between them. CDR3 bases: TGTGCCAGCAGCCAAGATAGGGCAGGGGTTGATGGCTACACCTTC. Translating it yields CASSQDRAGVDGYTF.

This clone was seen a handful of times. The rearrangement links TRBV4-1 to TRBJ2-1; D unclear. CDR3 length: 16 residues. Trimming left V 4 bases short and J 7 bases short, with 20 bases between. The germline CDR1 and CDR2 sequences are MGHRA and YSYEKL. Here the CDR3 DNA reads TGCGCCAGCAGCCTACGCGTAGCAAGTACTGGTAATGAGCAGTTCTTC. The encoded protein is CASSLRVASTGNEQFF.

This clone appeared many times. J is TRBJ2-1 and V is TRBV24-1; D is unclear. The CDR3 is 13 amino acids. Between the trimmed V and J ends, which lost 3 bases and 4 bases, there was a span of 6 bases. Germline V gene sequence: CDR1 KGHDR, CDR2 SFDVKD. DNA for the CDR3: TGTGCCACCAGTGATAGCGTGTACAATGAGCAGTTCTTC. Protein product: CATSDSVYNEQFF.

V usage is TRBV9 and J usage is TRBJ2-2; 10 nucleotides agree with TRBD2. CDR1 and CDR2 (germline): SGDLS, YYNGEE. The CDR3 runs to 15 residues. Unmatched junction bases numbered 4, after V lost 3 bases and J lost 5 bases. The CDR3 nucleotides are TGTGCCAGCAGCGAGACTAGCGGGTCTACCGGGGAGCTGTTTTTT. Its translation: CASSETSGSTGELFF.